This TCR beta chain was documented in a study of post-analysis software for immune sequencing data. The study's findings and limits: When the samples were clustered directly with F measure, those that had been prepared in the same batch showed strong co-clustering. Compared against controls, patients with multiple sclerosis displayed significantly lower normalized Chao1 diversity. Comparison of patients with controls showed about 5 TRBV segments more frequent in patients, TRBV5-6, TRBV5-1 and TRBV20-1 among them.

Unique molecular identifiers had been added to the TCR beta cDNA libraries. T cells numbering roughly 1 to 10 million yielded cDNA molecules that totaled roughly 500,000. One entry per CDR3 protein, called by TCRdb with MiXCR from the PCR reads. The sample has hundreds of thousands of distinct CDR3 sequences, approximately 37% seen once. Regarding this clonotype: Its antigen is as yet unknown.

Trimming cost V 3 bases and J 5 bases; bases outside gene matches: 19. CDR1 is KGHDR and CDR2 is SFDVKD in the germline V gene. The CDR3 spans 20 residues. This sequence originates from a girl aged 2 to 10 with multiple sclerosis. The rearrangement joins TRBV24-1 to TRBJ2-1; 9 bases map to TRBD2. Source material: blood. CDR3 sequence (DNA): TGTGCCACCAGTGATCCTTACAAGATAGCGGGGGAGACAGAGGACAATGAGCAGTTCTTC. This sequence encodes CATSDPYKIAGETEDNEQFF.